This T cell receptor beta chain is drawn from a study of blood T cell repertoires in COVID-19. About the study: Whether acute or convalescent, the COVID-19 samples came from the United States, Italy and Spain. In each case, the material was cDNA or gDNA derived from T cells, B-cell-depleted T cells, or PBMCs.

Generated by immunoSEQ multiplex PCR, the TCRdb table keeps only in-frame clones and is missing some. The sample has 200,000 to 300,000 clones; nearly 85% are singletons. The TCR sequence derives from a human donor in a cohort sampled during active COVID-19. Sequencing was done on a sample of peripheral blood.

The CDR3 is CASSLGFRETSYEQYF. The CDR3, as DNA: TGTGCCAGCAGCCTTGGGTTCCGGGAGACCTCCTACGAGCAGTACTTC. The V and J genes are TRBV7-9 and TRBJ2-7, with a weak D call TRBD2 (6 bases). Trimming left V 5 bases short and J 0 bases short, with 17 bases between. Germline CDR1 and CDR2: SEHNR and FQNEAQ (reference sequence). This CDR3 is built from 16 residues.